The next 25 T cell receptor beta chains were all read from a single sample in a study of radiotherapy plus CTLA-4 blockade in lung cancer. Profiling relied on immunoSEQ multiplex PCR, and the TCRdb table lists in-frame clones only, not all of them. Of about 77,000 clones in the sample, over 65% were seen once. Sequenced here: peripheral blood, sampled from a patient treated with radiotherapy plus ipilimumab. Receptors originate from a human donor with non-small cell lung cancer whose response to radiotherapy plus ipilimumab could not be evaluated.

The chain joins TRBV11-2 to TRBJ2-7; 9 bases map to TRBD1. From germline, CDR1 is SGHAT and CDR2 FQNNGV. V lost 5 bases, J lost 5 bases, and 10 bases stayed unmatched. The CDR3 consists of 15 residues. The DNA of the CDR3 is TGTGCCAGCAGCAACCCCGGGACAGGGACCCACGAGCAGTACTTC. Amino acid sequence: CASSNPGTGTHEQYF.

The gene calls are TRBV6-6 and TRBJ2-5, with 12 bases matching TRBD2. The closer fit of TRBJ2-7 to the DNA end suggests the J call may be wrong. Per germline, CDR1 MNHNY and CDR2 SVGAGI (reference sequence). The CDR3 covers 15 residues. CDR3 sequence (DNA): TGTGCCAGCAGGGATCTAGCGGGGGGGGTCTACGAGCAGTACTTC. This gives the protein CASRDLAGGVYEQYF.

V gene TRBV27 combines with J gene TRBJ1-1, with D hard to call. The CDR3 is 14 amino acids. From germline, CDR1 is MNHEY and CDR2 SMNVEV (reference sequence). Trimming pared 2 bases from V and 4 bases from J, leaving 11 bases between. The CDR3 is CASSLVPPGTEAFF. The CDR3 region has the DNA TGTGCCAGCAGTTTAGTCCCGCCGGGCACTGAAGCTTTCTTT.

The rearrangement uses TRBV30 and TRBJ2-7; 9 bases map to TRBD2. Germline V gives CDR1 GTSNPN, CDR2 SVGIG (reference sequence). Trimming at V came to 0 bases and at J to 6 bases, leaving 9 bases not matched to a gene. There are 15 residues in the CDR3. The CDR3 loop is CAWSVLAGGPGEQYF. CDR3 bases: TGTGCCTGGAGTGTACTCGCGGGAGGGCCAGGCGAGCAGTACTTC.

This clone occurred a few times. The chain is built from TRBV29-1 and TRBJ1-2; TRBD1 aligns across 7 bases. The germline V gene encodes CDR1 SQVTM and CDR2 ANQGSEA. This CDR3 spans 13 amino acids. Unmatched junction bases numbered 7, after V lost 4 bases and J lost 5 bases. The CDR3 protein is CSVGEGARYGYTF. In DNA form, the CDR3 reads TGCAGCGTTGGTGAGGGGGCGAGGTATGGCTACACCTTC. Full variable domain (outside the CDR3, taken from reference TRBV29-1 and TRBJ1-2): SAVISQKPSRDICQRGTSLTIQCQVDSQVTMMFWYRQQPGQSLTLIATANQGSEATYESGFVIDKFPISRPNLTFSTLTVSNMSPEDSSIYLCSVGEGARYGYTFGSGTRLTVV.

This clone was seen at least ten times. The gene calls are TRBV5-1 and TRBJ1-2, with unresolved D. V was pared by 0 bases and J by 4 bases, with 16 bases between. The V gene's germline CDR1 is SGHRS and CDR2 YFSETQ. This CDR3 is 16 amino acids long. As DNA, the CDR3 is TGCGCCAGCAGCTTGGAGGCAGGTCCCACTGGCTATGGCTACACCTTC. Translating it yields CASSLEAGPTGYGYTF.

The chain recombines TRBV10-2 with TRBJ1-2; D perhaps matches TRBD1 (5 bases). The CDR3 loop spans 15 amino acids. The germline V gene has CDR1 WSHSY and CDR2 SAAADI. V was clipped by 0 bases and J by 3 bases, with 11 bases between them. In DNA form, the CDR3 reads TGCGCCAGCAGTGAGTCGCAGGGAGGGCACTATGGCTACACCTTC. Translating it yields CASSESQGGHYGYTF.

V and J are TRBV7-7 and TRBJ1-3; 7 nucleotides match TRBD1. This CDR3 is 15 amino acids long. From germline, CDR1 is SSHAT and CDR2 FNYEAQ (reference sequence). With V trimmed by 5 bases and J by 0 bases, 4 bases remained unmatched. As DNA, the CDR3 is TGTGCCAGCAGCGCCGGGACAGTCTCTGGAAACACCATATATTTT. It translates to CASSAGTVSGNTIYF.

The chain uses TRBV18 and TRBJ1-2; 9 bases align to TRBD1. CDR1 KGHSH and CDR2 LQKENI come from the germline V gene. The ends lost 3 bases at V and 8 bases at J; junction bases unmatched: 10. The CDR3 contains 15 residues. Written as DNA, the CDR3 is TGTGCCAGCTCACCGGAAGGGACAGGGTTTACGGGCTACACCTTC. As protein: CASSPEGTGFTGYTF.

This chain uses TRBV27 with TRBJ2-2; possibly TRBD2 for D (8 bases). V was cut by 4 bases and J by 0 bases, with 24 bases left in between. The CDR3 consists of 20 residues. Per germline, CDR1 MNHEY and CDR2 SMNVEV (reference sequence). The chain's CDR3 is CASSYRGGGGGKTNTGELFF. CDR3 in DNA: TGTGCCAGCAGTTACAGGGGCGGGGGCGGGGGGAAAACGAACACCGGGGAGCTGTTTTTT.

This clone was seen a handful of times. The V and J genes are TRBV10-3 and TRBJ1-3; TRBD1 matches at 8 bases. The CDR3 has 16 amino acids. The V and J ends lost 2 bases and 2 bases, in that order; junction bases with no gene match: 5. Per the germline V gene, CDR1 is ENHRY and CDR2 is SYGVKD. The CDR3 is CAISEVGQGAGNTIYF. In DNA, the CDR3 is TGTGCCATCAGTGAGGTAGGACAGGGAGCTGGAAACACCATATATTTT.

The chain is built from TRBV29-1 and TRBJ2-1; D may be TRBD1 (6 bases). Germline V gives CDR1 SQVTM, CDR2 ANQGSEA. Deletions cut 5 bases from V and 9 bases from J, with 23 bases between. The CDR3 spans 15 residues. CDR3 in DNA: TGCAGCGTTCCCTTAGTGGGACATACGGCGGGTGAGCAGTTCTTC. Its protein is CSVPLVGHTAGEQFF.

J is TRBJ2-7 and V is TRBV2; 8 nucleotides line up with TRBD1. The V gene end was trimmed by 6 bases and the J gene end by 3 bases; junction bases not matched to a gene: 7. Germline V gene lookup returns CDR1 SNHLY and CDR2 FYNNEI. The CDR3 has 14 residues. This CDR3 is CASRPGQVNYEQYF. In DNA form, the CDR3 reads TGTGCCAGCAGACCGGGACAGGTTAACTACGAGCAGTACTTC.

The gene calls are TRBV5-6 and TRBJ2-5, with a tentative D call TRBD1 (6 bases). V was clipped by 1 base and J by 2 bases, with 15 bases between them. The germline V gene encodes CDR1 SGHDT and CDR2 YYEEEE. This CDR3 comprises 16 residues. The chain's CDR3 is CASSLIWRTEQETQYF. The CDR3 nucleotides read TGTGCCAGCAGCTTGATCTGGCGGACAGAACAAGAGACCCAGTACTTC.

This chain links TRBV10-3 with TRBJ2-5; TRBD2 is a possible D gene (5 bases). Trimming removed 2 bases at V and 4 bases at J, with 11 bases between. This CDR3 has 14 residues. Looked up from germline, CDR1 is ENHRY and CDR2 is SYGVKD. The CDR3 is CAISEEGKPETQYF. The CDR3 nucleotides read TGTGCCATCAGTGAGGAGGGTAAGCCAGAGACCCAGTACTTC.

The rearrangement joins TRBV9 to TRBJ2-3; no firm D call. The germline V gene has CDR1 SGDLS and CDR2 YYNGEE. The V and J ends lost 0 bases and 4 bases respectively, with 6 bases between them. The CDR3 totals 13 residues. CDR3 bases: TGTGCCAGCAGCGTAGATCTTCCAGATACGCAGTATTTT. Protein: CASSVDLPDTQYF.

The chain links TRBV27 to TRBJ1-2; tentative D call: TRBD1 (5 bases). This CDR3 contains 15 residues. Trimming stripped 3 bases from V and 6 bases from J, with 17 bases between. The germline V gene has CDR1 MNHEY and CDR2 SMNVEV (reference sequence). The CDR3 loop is CASSFHQGLVNGYTF. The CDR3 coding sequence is TGTGCCAGCAGTTTCCACCAGGGCTTGGTCAATGGCTACACCTTC.

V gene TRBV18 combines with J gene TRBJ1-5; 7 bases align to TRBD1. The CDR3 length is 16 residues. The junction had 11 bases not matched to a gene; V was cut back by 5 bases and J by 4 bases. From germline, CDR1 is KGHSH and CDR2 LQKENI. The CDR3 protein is CASSGQGDRQNQPQHF. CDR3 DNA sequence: TGTGCCAGCTCAGGCCAAGGGGACAGACAAAATCAGCCCCAGCATTTT.

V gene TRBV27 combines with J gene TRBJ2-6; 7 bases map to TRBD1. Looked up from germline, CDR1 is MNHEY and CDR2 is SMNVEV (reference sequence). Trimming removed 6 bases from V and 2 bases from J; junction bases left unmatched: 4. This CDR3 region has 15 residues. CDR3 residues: CASRSQGAGANVLTF. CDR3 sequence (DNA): TGTGCCAGCAGATCCCAGGGGGCTGGGGCCAACGTCCTGACTTTC.

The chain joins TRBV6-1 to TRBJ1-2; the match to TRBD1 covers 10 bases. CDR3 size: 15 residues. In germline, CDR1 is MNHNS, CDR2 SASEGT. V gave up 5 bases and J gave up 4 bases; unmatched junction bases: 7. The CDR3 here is CASSLTGGEIYGYTF. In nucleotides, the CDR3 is TGTGCCAGCAGTTTGACAGGGGGCGAGATCTATGGCTACACCTTC.

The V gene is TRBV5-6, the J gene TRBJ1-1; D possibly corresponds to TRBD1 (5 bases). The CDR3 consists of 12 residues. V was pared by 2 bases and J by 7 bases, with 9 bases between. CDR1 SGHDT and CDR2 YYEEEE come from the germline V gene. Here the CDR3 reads CASSFSGLEAFF. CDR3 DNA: TGTGCCAGCAGCTTCTCGGGACTTGAAGCTTTCTTT.

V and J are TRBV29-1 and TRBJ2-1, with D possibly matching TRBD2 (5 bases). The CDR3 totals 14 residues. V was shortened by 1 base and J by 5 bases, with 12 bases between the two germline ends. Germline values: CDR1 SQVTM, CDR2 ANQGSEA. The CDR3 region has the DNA TGCAGCGTTGAAGGATGGGAGCGGAACAATGAGCAGTTCTTC. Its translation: CSVEGWERNNEQFF.

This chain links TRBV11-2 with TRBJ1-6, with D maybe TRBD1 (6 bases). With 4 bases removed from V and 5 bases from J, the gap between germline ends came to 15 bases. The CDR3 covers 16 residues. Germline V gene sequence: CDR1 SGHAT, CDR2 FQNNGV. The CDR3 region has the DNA TGTGCCAGCAGCTGGACTTCAGGGGCAGATAATTCACCCCTCCACTTT. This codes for CASSWTSGADNSPLHF.

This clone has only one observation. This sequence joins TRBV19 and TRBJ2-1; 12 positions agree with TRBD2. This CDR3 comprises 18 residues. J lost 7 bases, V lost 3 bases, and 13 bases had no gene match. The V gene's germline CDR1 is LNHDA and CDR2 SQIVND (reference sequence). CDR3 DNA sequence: TGTGCCAGTAGTATGGGAGCGATAGGACTAGCGGGGTTAAATGAGCAGTTCTTC. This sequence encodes CASSMGAIGLAGLNEQFF.

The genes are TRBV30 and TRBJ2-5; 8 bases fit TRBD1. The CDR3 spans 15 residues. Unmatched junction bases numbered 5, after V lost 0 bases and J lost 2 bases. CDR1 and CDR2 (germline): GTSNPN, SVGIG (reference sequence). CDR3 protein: CAWSVLGQGQETQYF. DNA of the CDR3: TGTGCCTGGAGTGTACTCGGACAGGGACAAGAGACCCAGTACTTC. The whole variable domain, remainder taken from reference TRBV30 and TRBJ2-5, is SQTIHQWPATLVQPVGSPLSLECTVEGTSNPNLYWYRQAAGRGLQLLFYSVGIGQISSEVPQNLSASRPQDRQFILSSKKLLLSDSGFYLCAWSVLGQGQETQYFGPGTRLLVL.